These 12 T cell receptor beta chains originate from one sample sequenced in a study of blood T cell repertoires in COVID-19. Only in-frame clones appear in the TCRdb table, and some are missing; sequencing was by immunoSEQ multiplex PCR. The top ten hold approximately 3.7% of the sample, which has 52,000 or so clones, roughly 86% seen once. The sample was peripheral blood. The receptors shown here come from a man in his forties with COVID-19, enrolled during active disease.

The chain is built from TRBV7-2 and TRBJ1-3; 7 positions match TRBD1. The J segment lost 2 bases and the V segment lost 4 bases, leaving 11 bases of the junction unmatched. The CDR3 length is 17 residues. Germline V gives CDR1 SGHTA, CDR2 FQGNSA. CDR3 sequence: CASSSGTASTPGNTIYF. CDR3 DNA: TGTGCCAGCAGCTCCGGGACAGCTAGTACTCCTGGAAACACCATATATTTT.

The chain is built from TRBV7-9 and TRBJ2-3; tentative D call: TRBD2 (5 bases). The CDR3 length is 14 residues. CDR1 is SEHNR and CDR2 is FQNEAQ in the germline V gene (reference sequence). Trimming cost V 5 bases and J 5 bases, with 14 bases left between them. For the CDR3, the DNA is TGTGCCAGCAGCCCGCCTGGGAGACAAGATACGCAGTATTTT. Amino acid sequence: CASSPPGRQDTQYF.

The chain links TRBV11-2 to TRBJ2-2, with TRBD1 matching over 7 bases. Germline CDR1 reads SGHAT; CDR2 reads FQNNGV. The CDR3 spans 15 residues. V lost 1 base, J lost 7 bases, and 6 bases stayed unmatched. The CDR3 reads CASSLVKGAGGELFF. The DNA for the CDR3 is TGTGCCAGCAGCTTAGTTAAGGGGGCCGGCGGGGAGCTGTTTTTT.

The chain recombines TRBV24-1 with TRBJ2-1, with 7 bases matching TRBD2. The germline V gene encodes CDR1 KGHDR and CDR2 SFDVKD. The V gene end was trimmed by 4 bases and the J gene end by 5 bases; junction bases not matched to a gene: 4. The CDR3 runs 14 residues. This CDR3 reads CATSDRTSNNEQFF. CDR3 DNA: TGTGCCACCAGTGACAGGACTAGTAACAATGAGCAGTTCTTC.

The chain couples TRBV27 to TRBJ1-6; D ambiguous. Looked up from germline, CDR1 is MNHEY and CDR2 is SMNVEV (reference sequence). V lost 4 bases and J 0 bases, leaving 7 bases between the germline ends. The CDR3 totals 15 residues. The CDR3 DNA sequence: TGTGCCAGCAGTTCCATAGTCTCCTATAATTCACCCCTCCACTTT. Amino acids: CASSSIVSYNSPLHF.

This chain connects TRBV12-3 or TRBV12-4 to TRBJ1-2, with TRBD1 matching 7 bases. The CDR3 length is 13 residues. With 11 bases clipped from V and 8 bases from J, the junction kept 14 bases outside the gene matches. CDR3 nucleotide sequence: TGTGCCGGATCCACCAAGGGGGCGGAGGGCTACACCTTC. The encoded protein is CAGSTKGAEGYTF.

J is TRBJ1-5 and V is TRBV30; D uncertain. CDR3 length equals 13 residues. Germline lookup yields CDR1 GTSNPN and CDR2 SVGIG (reference sequence). V was trimmed by 2 bases and J by 4 bases, leaving 9 bases between them. CDR3 coding DNA: TGTGCCTGGAGTTCCGGGTGGAATCAGCCCCAGCATTTT. Translated, it gives CAWSSGWNQPQHF.

In its sample, this clone was seen once. The V gene is TRBV2, the J gene TRBJ1-1; 7 bases are shared with TRBD1. Germline V gene data show CDR1 as SNHLY and CDR2 as FYNNEI. Losses at the gene ends were 6 bases for V and 5 bases for J; bases not matched to a gene: 9. This CDR3 region has 14 residues. The CDR3 nucleotides are TGTGCCAGCAGCAAAAGGACAGGAGGTACTGAAGCTTTCTTT. Amino acid sequence: CASSKRTGGTEAFF.

The rearrangement uses TRBV19 and TRBJ1-1; 10 bases are a match to TRBD1. The length of the CDR3 is 16 residues. The trim removed 5 bases at V and 4 bases at J, leaving 10 bases unmatched. Germline-derived CDR1 and CDR2 are LNHDA and SQIVND (reference sequence). CDR3 residues: CASSPWDRGAGTEAFF. DNA for the CDR3: TGTGCCAGTAGTCCTTGGGACAGGGGAGCGGGCACTGAAGCTTTCTTT.

The genes are TRBV18 and TRBJ1-3, with TRBD1 as a possible D gene (6 bases). Per germline, CDR1 KGHSH and CDR2 LQKENI. V lost 2 bases and J lost 1, with 15 bases in between. The CDR3 length is 17 residues. CDR3 DNA: TGTGCCAGCTCACCAATTTCTGGACAGACATCTGGAAACACCATATATTTT. This translates into CASSPISGQTSGNTIYF.

The chain is built from TRBV6-2 or TRBV6-3 and TRBJ2-1; D is undetermined. The germline V gene has CDR1 MNHEY and CDR2 SVGEGT. The CDR3 covers 14 residues. V was trimmed by 0 bases and J by 7 bases, leaving 10 bases between them. DNA for the CDR3: TGTGCCAGCAGTTACTCACTCCTCGGGAATGAGCAGTTCTTC. This codes for CASSYSLLGNEQFF.

J is TRBJ1-1 and V is TRBV19; D is unclear. The CDR3 is made up of 14 amino acids. From germline, CDR1 is LNHDA and CDR2 SQIVND (reference sequence). V was shortened by 5 bases and J by 4 bases, with 14 bases between the two germline ends. The CDR3 DNA follows: TGTGCCAGTAGTGCCAGGTTCAGCAGCACTGAAGCTTTCTTT. Translation gives CASSARFSSTEAFF.